This T cell receptor beta chain emerged from a study of cytomegalovirus exposure and HLA in healthy donors. The overall study: Earlier findings included some 120 million unique TCR beta sequences obtained from about 180 million T cells.

Worth noting for this clone: What it recognizes is unknown.

Trimming removed 6 bases at V and 1 base at J, with 6 bases between. Germline V lookup: CDR1 MNHNS, CDR2 SASEGT. CDR3 length: 12 amino acids. As for the donors, each was a healthy bone marrow donor. General observations from the study: Presence/absence analyses rested on an assumption that sequencing depth was roughly uniform across donors. TCR beta sequences reportedly predicted most subjects' HLA-A and HLA-B alleles accurately.

Both 60 Vbeta primers and 13 Jbeta primers went into the PCR. Produced via immunoSEQ multiplex PCR; TCRdb's table is partial and in-frame only. This table holds about 67,000 clones. The chain has TRBV6-1 and TRBJ1-1; no clear D. Material for sequencing was PBMCs. This TCR was recovered from a man younger than 45 in good health and CMV-seropositive. The CDR3 sequence: CASRGGNTEAFF. CDR3 nucleotides: TGTGCCAGCAGGGGAGGGAACACTGAAGCTTTCTTT.